One sample yielded the 13 T cell receptor beta chains listed below, sequenced in a study of lung T cells in sarcoidosis with Löfgren's syndrome. TCRdb processed the reads anew with MiXCR; each CDR3 protein has one entry. The table shows tens of thousands of distinct CDR3 sequences, with 21% occurring only once. Source material: CD4+ T cells from PBMCs. The receptors here all came from a human donor with sarcoidosis (Löfgren's syndrome or another form), or a control subject (not recorded which).

The chain couples TRBV5-1 to TRBJ2-1, with TRBD2 matching 8 bases. With 4 bases clipped from V and 5 bases from J, the junction kept 8 bases outside the gene matches. The CDR3 is made up of 15 amino acids. CDR1 is SGHRS and CDR2 is YFSETQ in the germline V gene. CDR3 region: CASSVSGSRNNEQFF. Here the CDR3 DNA reads TGCGCCAGCAGCGTAAGCGGGAGTAGAAACAATGAGCAGTTCTTC.

This clonotype has just a few counts. The chain has TRBV4-1 and TRBJ2-6; either TRBD1 or TRBD2 may supply D (5 bases each). V was shortened by 1 base and J by 4 bases, with 8 bases between the two germline ends. The germline gives CDR1 MGHRA, CDR2 YSYEKL. This CDR3 is 15 amino acids long. The CDR3 loop is CASSQAGAGANVLTF. In nucleotides, the CDR3 is TGCGCCAGCAGCCAAGCCGGGGCCGGGGCCAACGTCCTGACTTTC.

As for this clonotype: This could be a read error, since a much larger clone is one nucleotide away. The genes are TRBV28 and TRBJ2-7, with 8 bases matching TRBD2. Germline loops: CDR1 MDHEN, CDR2 SYDVKM. CDR3 length: 13 amino acids. CDR3 amino acids: CAGSLLAVYEQYF. The CDR3 DNA reads as TGTGCCGGCAGTTTACTAGCGGTTTACGAGCAGTACTTC.

As to this clonotype: This CDR3 fails to terminate in the conserved phenylalanine or tryptophan, so it likely reflects a read error. DNA of the CDR3: TGTGCCAGCTCTCTAAGACAGGGAGCTTTCTCT. Amino acid sequence: CASSLRQGAFS. V and J are TRBV18 and TRBJ1-1, with 7 bases identical to TRBD1. Germline CDR1 reads KGHSH; CDR2 reads LQKENI. V lost 6 bases to trimming and J lost 10 bases; unmatched junction nucleotides: 5. The CDR3 runs to 11 residues.

Worth noting for this clonotype: This sequence may be a read error, since a much larger clone differs from it by one base. The chain combines TRBV20-1 with TRBJ1-6; TRBD1 aligns across 9 bases. This CDR3 contains 15 residues. J was trimmed by 9 bases and V by 6 bases; bases with no gene match: 12. The germline gives CDR1 DFQATT, CDR2 SNEGSKA (reference sequence). CDR3 coding DNA: TGCAGTGCGCCGGGACAGGGTCCTAGGATTTCACCCCTCCACTTT. Its translation is CSAPGQGPRISPLHF.

This clonotype was detected ten times or more. The V and J genes are TRBV20-1 and TRBJ1-1; tentatively, D is TRBD1 (6 bases). The CDR3 loop spans 13 amino acids. Germline-derived CDR1 and CDR2 are DFQATT and SNEGSKA (reference sequence). V shed 4 bases and J shed 0 bases, with 9 bases lying between them. Written as DNA, the CDR3 is TGCAGTGCTAAAGGACAGTTGAACACTGAAGCTTTCTTT. Translation: CSAKGQLNTEAFF.

This clonotype was observed a few times. V and J are TRBV3-1 and TRBJ1-5; D gene ambiguous. The CDR3 spans 12 residues. The V and J ends lost 0 bases and 9 bases respectively, with 6 bases between them. Looked up from germline, CDR1 is LGHDT and CDR2 is YNNKEL (reference sequence). For the CDR3, the DNA is TGTGCCAGCAGCCAAGACTCCGGGCCCCAGCATTTT. Protein: CASSQDSGPQHF.

This clonotype came up many times. The rearrangement uses TRBV28 and TRBJ1-5; D may be TRBD1 (6 bases). CDR1 MDHEN and CDR2 SYDVKM come from the germline V gene. This CDR3 region has 17 residues. V lost 7 bases and J lost 1, with 20 bases in between. CDR3 loop: CASIRRGFIGSNQPQHF. The DNA for the CDR3 is TGTGCCAGCATCCGCAGGGGATTTATAGGGAGCAATCAGCCCCAGCATTTT. The full variable domain, rest sourced from reference TRBV28 and TRBJ1-5, is DVKVTQSSRYLVKRTGEKVFLECVQDMDHENMFWYRQDPGLGLRLIYFSYDVKMKEKGDIPEGYSVSREKKERFSLILESASTNQTSMYLCASIRRGFIGSNQPQHFGDGTRLSIL.

This clonotype turned up a few times. V is TRBV28 and J is TRBJ2-1, with 7 bases lining up with TRBD2. The length of the CDR3 is 11 residues. The J segment lost 12 bases and the V segment lost 5 bases, leaving 4 bases of the junction unmatched. The V gene's germline CDR1 is MDHEN and CDR2 SYDVKM. The CDR3 region has the DNA TGTGCCAGCAGTCGATCGGGGGGGCAGTTCTTC. Amino acid sequence: CASSRSGGQFF.

This rearrangement joins TRBV30 to TRBJ1-1; 7 positions match TRBD1. There are 13 residues in the CDR3. V shed 3 bases and J 5 bases; nucleotides not matched to a gene: 6. Germline values: CDR1 GTSNPN, CDR2 SVGIG (reference sequence). This chain's CDR3 is CAWSQGGGTEAFF. The DNA of the CDR3 is TGTGCCTGGAGCCAGGGGGGGGGGACTGAAGCTTTCTTT.

This clonotype was counted only a few times. J is TRBJ2-7 and V is TRBV7-9, with D hard to call. V was pared by 0 bases and J by 3 bases, with 6 bases between. The CDR3 loop spans 13 amino acids. Germline V gene data show CDR1 as SEHNR and CDR2 as FQNEAQ (reference sequence). The CDR3 bases are TGTGCCAGCAGCTTAGCGTCTCTCTACGAGCAGTACTTC. Translated, it gives CASSLASLYEQYF.

The chain links TRBV7-9 to TRBJ1-2; D possibly corresponds to TRBD1 (5 bases). V was cut by 5 bases and J by 3 bases, with 16 bases left in between. This CDR3 has 15 residues. Germline CDR1 SEHNR, CDR2 FQNEAQ (reference sequence). The CDR3 is CASSEPGGGDYGYTF. DNA for the CDR3: TGTGCCAGCAGCGAGCCCGGGGGGGGTGACTATGGCTACACCTTC.

This chain joins TRBV28 and TRBJ1-1; D remains ambiguous. The CDR3 consists of 14 residues. Germline-derived CDR1 and CDR2 are MDHEN and SYDVKM. V lost 2 bases and J 3 bases, leaving 10 bases between the germline ends. CDR3 sequence reads: CASSLAEKYTEAFF. DNA of the CDR3: TGTGCCAGCAGTTTAGCCGAAAAATACACTGAAGCTTTCTTT.